This T cell receptor (beta chain) was observed in a study of cytomegalovirus exposure and HLA in healthy donors. Use of 60 Vbeta and 13 Jbeta primers characterized the PCR. TCRdb's copy holds only in-frame clones and misses some; the assay was immunoSEQ multiplex PCR. This repertoire includes 90,000 to 130,000 clones. The source of this sequence is a man aged 25 to 45 in good health and CMV-seronegative. The sample consisted of PBMCs.

The CDR3 coding sequence is TGTGCCAGCAGTAAAGGGGATGAGACCCAGTACTTC. It yields the protein CASSKGDETQYF. The V gene is TRBV6-5, the J gene TRBJ2-5; the D gene is possibly TRBD1 (5 bases). The CDR3 is 12 amino acids. Germline V CDR1 and CDR2: MNHEY, SVGAGI. Trimming took 5 bases from V and 5 from J, leaving 9 bases between them.